This T cell receptor (beta chain) derives from a study of blood T cell repertoires in COVID-19. Study summary: The United States, Italy and Spain provided the acute and convalescent COVID-19 samples. Sample material is recorded as cDNA or gDNA derived from T cells, B-cell-depleted T cells, or PBMCs.

Per the authors' pipeline: From reference gene primer amplification, estimates of nucleated cell counts were derived. The data were produced by immunoSEQ multiplex PCR, yet TCRdb's version contains in-frame clones alone and is incomplete. D and trimming were read from the DNA, whereas the V and J calls and clone size are those reported in that table. This table holds around 170,000 clones, roughly 70% found once. CDR3 length: 16 residues. Germline V gene lookup returns CDR1 ENHRY and CDR2 SYGVKD. Trimming cost V 2 bases and J 1 base, with 13 bases left between them. The gene calls are TRBV10-3 and TRBJ2-3, with a weak D call TRBD2 (7 bases). What was sequenced was peripheral blood. The TCR was taken from a woman older than 75 with acute or convalescent COVID-19. DNA of the CDR3: TGTGCCATCAGTGAGAGGGGGGGCGCGGGCACAGATACGCAGTATTTT. Protein product: CAISERGGAGTDTQYF.